What follows is one T cell receptor (beta chain) and its context. The antigen remains undetermined. This sample is drawn from a study of T cells in localized non-small cell lung cancer. The CDR3 is 14 residues long. V lost 6 bases and J 8 bases, leaving 17 bases between the germline ends. Germline CDR1 is LNHDA and CDR2 is SQIVND (reference sequence). Only in-frame clones appear in the TCRdb table, and some are missing; sequencing was by immunoSEQ multiplex PCR. There are roughly 19,000 clones in the sample; 83% occur only once, and 3.5% to 5.5% lies in the top ten. General study points: Paired adjacent lung recovered a median approximately 57 of the top 100 tumor clones. There was higher T cell clonality in uninvolved adjacent lung than in tumor, and it was highest there.

This material consisted of peripheral blood, taken before any cancer treatment. This clonotype originated in a man aged 35 to 69 with stage I lung adenocarcinoma. V usage is TRBV19 and J usage is TRBJ2-1; D is possibly TRBD2 (7 bases). The DNA of the CDR3 is TGTGCCAGTAGGCGGGAGAGCAGGGGCCATGAGCAGTTCTTC. Translation: CASRRESRGHEQFF.